The next 10 T cell receptor beta chains were all read from a single sample in a study of T cell responses to AZD1222 COVID-19 vaccine. Data came from immunoSEQ multiplex PCR; TCRdb stores just in-frame clones and leaves some out. The sample includes about 76,000 clones, about 88% of them seen just once. The sequencing used peripheral blood, collected on day 0 of AZD1222 vaccination. The receptors were sampled from an adult in good health.

J is TRBJ2-2 and V is TRBV7-2, with 11 bases fitting TRBD2. The CDR3 totals 17 residues. Trimming took 5 bases from V and 0 from J; bases not matched to a gene: 5. Germline CDR1 is SGHTA and CDR2 is FQGNSA. CDR3 sequence (DNA): TGTGCCAGCAGCCGCGGACTAGCGGGTACGAACACCGGGGAGCTGTTTTTT. This sequence encodes CASSRGLAGTNTGELFF.

In its sample, this clone is medium-sized. This chain links TRBV11-2 with TRBJ2-3; 8 bases fit TRBD2. Germline trimming cut 0 bases from V and 2 bases from J; bases unmatched to any gene: 7. CDR3 length equals 17 residues. Germline V gene data show CDR1 as SGHAT and CDR2 as FQNNGV. CDR3 sequence (DNA): TGTGCCAGCAGCTTAGAGGGAGCGGGAGCTCTCACAGATACGCAGTATTTT. This gives the protein CASSLEGAGALTDTQYF. The variable domain in full, completed from reference TRBV11-2 and TRBJ2-3, reads EAGVAQSPRYKIIEKRQSVAFWCNPISGHATLYWYQQILGQGPKLLIQFQNNGVVDDSQLPKDRFSAERLKGVDSTLKIQPAKLEDSAVYLCASSLEGAGALTDTQYFGPGTRLTVL.

The chain has TRBV29-1 and TRBJ1-4; D possibly corresponds to TRBD1 (5 bases). V lost 7 bases and J 8 bases, leaving 14 bases between the germline ends. Germline V lookup: CDR1 SQVTM, CDR2 ANQGSEA. The CDR3 loop spans 12 amino acids. This chain's CDR3 is CSGGGVEEKLFF. The DNA for the CDR3 is TGCAGCGGTGGGGGAGTAGAAGAAAAACTGTTTTTT. Variable domain in full (rest from reference TRBV29-1 and TRBJ1-4): SAVISQKPSRDICQRGTSLTIQCQVDSQVTMMFWYRQQPGQSLTLIATANQGSEATYESGFVIDKFPISRPNLTFSTLTVSNMSPEDSSIYLCSGGGVEEKLFFGSGTQLSVL.

This clone was found a few times. The J gene is TRBJ1-4, the V gene TRBV5-1; maybe TRBD1 (5 bases). The CDR3 totals 16 residues. Germline V lookup: CDR1 SGHRS, CDR2 YFSETQ. Deletions cut 0 bases from V and 2 bases from J, with 11 bases between. The CDR3 here is CASSLAPSGTNEKLFF. The CDR3 DNA follows: TGCGCCAGCAGCTTGGCCCCATCAGGGACTAATGAAAAACTGTTTTTT.

This chain uses TRBV18 with TRBJ1-5, with 7 nucleotides matching TRBD1. This CDR3 region has 16 residues. Germline CDR1 reads KGHSH; CDR2 reads LQKENI. V was pared by 6 bases and J by 2 bases, with 10 bases of the junction left unmatched. This chain's CDR3 is CASSQQGNGGNQPQHF. The CDR3 DNA reads TGTGCCAGCTCCCAACAGGGGAACGGAGGCAATCAGCCCCAGCATTTT.

The chain links TRBV6-4 to TRBJ2-1; tentatively, D is TRBD2 (6 bases). The CDR3 has 17 amino acids. Germline-derived CDR1 and CDR2 are MRHNA and SNTAGT. Deletions cut 6 bases from V and 4 bases from J, with 22 bases between. The CDR3 DNA reads as TGTGCCAGCAGCGTAACGGGGTCGGGAGTCGGATACAATGAGCAGTTCTTC. Translating it yields CASSVTGSGVGYNEQFF.

V usage is TRBV24-1 and J usage is TRBJ2-3; D possibly corresponds to TRBD2 (6 bases). From germline, CDR1 is KGHDR and CDR2 SFDVKD. The germline V and J ends were trimmed by 4 bases and 1 base, with 20 bases remaining between them. The CDR3 consists of 18 residues. The CDR3 sequence: CATSDVGGEGQGTDTQYF. CDR3 in DNA: TGTGCCACCAGTGACGTGGGGGGAGAAGGGCAGGGCACAGATACGCAGTATTTT.

The J gene is TRBJ1-1, the V gene TRBV11-2; a weak D match, TRBD1 (5 bases). The CDR3 runs 14 residues. Germline CDR1 SGHAT, CDR2 FQNNGV. V was cut by 8 bases and J by 2 bases, with 15 bases left in between. CDR3 nucleotides: TGTGCCAGCTCGAAACAGGTATTAAACACTGAAGCTTTCTTT. Translating gives CASSKQVLNTEAFF.

The chain couples TRBV6-4 to TRBJ1-2, with TRBD1 as a possible D gene (5 bases). With 0 bases removed from V and 7 bases from J, the gap between germline ends came to 12 bases. CDR1 MRHNA and CDR2 SNTAGT come from the germline V gene. CDR3 length equals 14 residues. Here the CDR3 reads CASSDSTESGGYTF. In nucleotides, the CDR3 is TGTGCCAGCAGTGACTCGACAGAAAGCGGTGGCTACACCTTC.

This rearrangement joins TRBV3-1 (or the pseudogene TRBV3-2) to TRBJ2-5; TRBD2 agrees at 10 bases. The germline gives CDR1 LGHDT, CDR2 YNNKEL (reference sequence). CDR3 length: 17 amino acids. V lost 0 bases to trimming and J lost 5 bases; unmatched junction nucleotides: 9. The CDR3 sequence: CASSQDLQRGGSETQYF. The DNA for the CDR3 is TGTGCCAGCAGCCAAGATTTGCAGCGGGGGGGCTCGGAGACCCAGTACTTC.